Presented here are 13 T cell receptor beta chains from one specimen sequenced in a study of breast tumors, draining lymph nodes, adjacent tissues (dated by TCRdb to the mid-2010s). Library preparation used multiplex PCR. Sequenced on an Illumina HiSeq 2000. The public sequencing data were trimmed at Q25 with fastp and processed into clonotypes with MiXCR by TCRdb, which kept only in-frame beta chains. Every CDR3 protein is listed once, alongside the most common genes and DNA of its rows. Counted in this sample were about 35,000 distinct CDR3 sequences; about 36% of them appeared once. Clones ranked in the top ten supply approximately 11% of the sample. The specimen sequenced was breast tumor tissue. Receptors were obtained from a female donor with breast cancer. Some clones in this sample may be carry-over from other donors' samples.

This clonotype was found many times. CDR3 residues: CSATPGLAVGPNEQFF. Written as DNA, the CDR3 is TGCAGTGCTACACCGGGACTAGCGGTTGGACCCAATGAGCAGTTCTTC. This chain links TRBV20-1 with TRBJ2-1, with 11 bases matching TRBD2. The CDR3 has 16 residues. CDR1 is DFQATT and CDR2 is SNEGSKA in the germline V gene (reference sequence). Germline trimming cut 4 bases from V and 6 bases from J; bases unmatched to any gene: 11.

The chain links TRBV6-1 to TRBJ1-5; TRBD1 agrees at 8 bases. Unmatched junction bases numbered 8, after V lost 5 bases and J lost 5 bases. The CDR3 runs 15 residues. Germline V CDR1 and CDR2: MNHNS, SASEGT. The CDR3 spells CASSLAGTGYQPQHF. In DNA, the CDR3 is TGTGCCAGCAGTCTCGCCGGGACAGGATATCAGCCCCAGCATTTT.

This clonotype occurred many times. V and J are TRBV7-2 and TRBJ2-2; D ambiguous. V was clipped by 3 bases and J by 5 bases, with 4 bases between them. The CDR3 extends over 12 amino acids. CDR1 is SGHTA, CDR2 FQGNSA, per germline. The CDR3 sequence: CASSFPTGELFF. The CDR3 bases are TGTGCCAGCAGCTTCCCTACCGGGGAGCTGTTTTTT. Full variable domain (missing parts from reference TRBV7-2 and TRBJ2-2): GAGVSQSPSNKVTEKGKDVELRCDPISGHTALYWYRQSLGQGLEFLIYFQGNSAPDKSGLPSDRFSAERTGGSVSTLTIQRTQQEDSAVYLCASSFPTGELFFGEGSRLTVL.

The rearrangement joins TRBV5-1 to TRBJ2-3; 7 nucleotides match TRBD2. Unmatched junction bases numbered 9, after V lost 4 bases and J lost 4 bases. Germline CDR1 reads SGHRS; CDR2 reads YFSETQ. This CDR3 spans 15 amino acids. The CDR3 loop is CASSREGSIADTQYF. For the CDR3, the DNA is TGCGCCAGCAGCAGGGAGGGCAGTATTGCAGATACGCAGTATTTT.

V is TRBV5-1 and J is TRBJ2-5; 8 bases fit TRBD1. There are 14 residues in the CDR3. The J segment lost 6 bases and the V segment lost 3 bases, leaving 7 bases of the junction unmatched. The germline CDR1 and CDR2 sequences are SGHRS and YFSETQ. The CDR3 loop reads CASSSDRGGKTQYF. The CDR3, as DNA: TGCGCCAGCAGCTCCGACAGGGGCGGAAAGACCCAGTACTTC.

In this sample, this clonotype turned up many times. This sequence joins TRBV10-3 and TRBJ2-7; weak D call: TRBD2 (5 bases). In germline, CDR1 is ENHRY, CDR2 SYGVKD. CDR3 size: 12 residues. V was pared by 4 bases and J by 7 bases, with 11 bases between. This chain's CDR3 is CAISVAGVEQYF. In DNA, the CDR3 is TGTGCCATCAGTGTGGCCGGGGTTGAGCAGTACTTC.

The rearrangement joins TRBV28 to TRBJ2-7; perhaps TRBD2 as D (5 bases). CDR3 length equals 14 residues. The germline V gene has CDR1 MDHEN and CDR2 SYDVKM. Between the trimmed V and J ends, which lost 5 bases and 5 bases, there was a span of 16 bases. In nucleotides, the CDR3 is TGTGCCAGCAGTCCTCGGGTCGGGATGGACGAGCAGTACTTC. This sequence encodes CASSPRVGMDEQYF.

This chain connects TRBV24-1 to TRBJ2-2; 9 bases are shared with TRBD1. The CDR3 consists of 16 residues. The V and J ends lost 3 bases and 4 bases, in that order; junction bases with no gene match: 5. Germline V gene sequence: CDR1 KGHDR, CDR2 SFDVKD. Here the CDR3 reads CATSDPDRGTTGELFF. Written as DNA, the CDR3 is TGTGCCACCAGTGATCCCGACAGGGGGACCACCGGGGAGCTGTTTTTT.

Many counts were recorded for this clonotype. Sequence at one end of the junction differs from germline and may be a read error. This chain's CDR3 is CSARGVNNSPLYF. DNA of the CDR3: TGCAGTGCTAGAGGAGTGAACAATTCACCCCTCTACTTT. The V call is TRBV20-1, the J call TRBJ1-6; D call uncertain. The CDR3 extends over 13 amino acids. CDR1 DFQATT and CDR2 SNEGSKA come from the germline V gene (reference sequence).

The rearrangement uses TRBV6-4 and TRBJ2-7; TRBD2 matches at 13 bases. In germline, CDR1 is MRHNA, CDR2 SNTAGT. J was trimmed by 3 bases and V by 0 bases; bases with no gene match: 2. The CDR3 length is 16 residues. CDR3 loop: CASSDSTSGRIYEQYF. CDR3 sequence (DNA): TGTGCCAGCAGTGACTCGACTAGCGGGAGGATCTACGAGCAGTACTTC.

This clonotype has at least ten counts. The chain couples TRBV2 to TRBJ2-5; TRBD1 matches at 7 bases. This CDR3 comprises 15 residues. Germline V gene sequence: CDR1 SNHLY, CDR2 FYNNEI. V trimming: 5 bases; J trimming: 6 bases; junction bases outside the gene matches: 12. The CDR3 coding sequence is TGTGCCAGCAGTATCGACAGGGTAGGGCCCAAGACCCAGTACTTC. The encoded protein is CASSIDRVGPKTQYF.

J is TRBJ2-3 and V is TRBV4-2; 7 bases line up with TRBD2. CDR1 is LGHNA, CDR2 YNFKEQ, per germline. The CDR3 has 17 amino acids. Trimming at V came to 0 bases and at J to 2 bases, leaving 8 bases not matched to a gene. CDR3 in DNA: TGTGCCAGCAGCCAAGACGGCGGGACTACTTACACAGATACGCAGTATTTT. Translating it yields CASSQDGGTTYTDTQYF.

As for this clonotype: A read error may produce the germline difference seen at one junction end. The gene calls are TRBV9 and TRBJ1-2, with D possibly matching TRBD1 (6 bases). The CDR3 sequence is 14 residues long. CDR1 SGDLS and CDR2 YYNGEE come from the germline V gene. The DNA for the CDR3 is TGTGCCAGCAGCGTCTTACAGGGCGGCTATGGCTACGCCTTC. It specifies CASSVLQGGYGYAF. The full variable domain, with the rest looked up from reference TRBV9 and TRBJ1-2, is DSGVTQTPKHLITATGQRVTLRCSPRSGDLSVYWYQQSLDQGLQFLIQYYNGEERAKGNILERFSAQQFPDLHSELNLSSLELGDSALYFCASSVLQGGYGYAFGSGTRLTVV.